The rows below give T cell receptor beta chains drawn from one sample of a study of blood T cell repertoires in COVID-19. Sequenced by immunoSEQ multiplex PCR; TCRdb stores in-frame clones only, minus some. Of around 200,000 clones listed, approximately 80% are singletons. The sequenced material came from peripheral blood. These receptor sequences come from a human donor in a cohort sampled during active COVID-19. The CDR3 runs from the conserved cysteine through the conserved F or W. The order of the fields is clone size, J gene, V gene, CDR3 protein. Clone size appears in some rows only: once, few, many, or a class for an expanded clone.

>NA|TRBJ2-7|TRBV6-6
CASSGGVGYEQYF
>NA|TRBJ2-2|TRBV11-2
CASSPRWGPLWELFF
>NA|TRBJ1-4|TRBV28
CASSPGDTTNEKLFF
>NA|TRBJ2-7|TRBV18
CASSSSTGGGYEQYF
>NA|TRBJ2-2|TRBV2
CASIPARWSGELFF
>once|TRBJ2-7|TRBV25-1
CASSDWGGDEQYF
>NA|TRBJ2-1|TRBV6-6
CASSQGYEQFF
>NA|TRBJ2-5|TRBV5-5
CASSPGGGGQETQYF
>NA|TRBJ1-5|TRBV5-1
CASSSPKNPGGQPQHF
>NA|TRBJ2-4|TRBV5-4
CASSLRGAKNIQYF
>NA|TRBJ1-1|TRBV9
CASSVRGLGTEAFF
>NA|TRBJ1-4|TRBV6-6
CASSYKDRGDEKLFF
>NA|TRBJ1-1|TRBV6-5
CASSPPGRTEAFF
>NA|TRBJ2-1|TRBV27
CASSPSRASVNEQFF
>NA|TRBJ2-2|TRBV27
CASSSLPGELFF
>NA|TRBJ2-1|TRBV7-6
CASSYNSELAGGHPYEQFF
>few|TRBJ2-1|TRBV10-3
CAISKQGATTDEQFF
>NA|TRBJ2-2|TRBV6-4
CASSDSSNAGELFF
>once|TRBJ2-5|TRBV5-1
CASSLRGGETQYF
>NA|TRBJ2-7|TRBV4-1
CASSPRTGDYEQYF
>NA|TRBJ2-7|TRBV10-3
CAISEPTGGPFGEQYF
>NA|TRBJ2-7|TRBV15
CATSRRTGNEQYF
>NA|TRBJ1-1|TRBV15
CATSELRSNTEAFF
>NA|TRBJ1-1|TRBV10-1
CASSASMTGVEAFF
>NA|TRBJ2-4|TRBV7-6
CASSLASRGPKNIQYF
>NA|TRBJ1-4|TRBV4-1
CASSQDGTGEDEKLFF
>NA|TRBJ2-3|TRBV19
CASSPPSGLAVTDTQYF
>many|TRBJ2-1|TRBV2
CASSVRGPYNEQFF
>NA|TRBJ1-2|TRBV2
CASSKEREGGQENRGYTF
>NA|TRBJ1-5|TRBV7-8
CASSLLRYSNQPQHF
>NA|TRBJ2-1|TRBV3-1/TRBV3-2
CASSPYLAGGPSNEQFF
>NA|TRBJ2-1|TRBV10-3
CAIRVGTSGNNEQFF
>NA|TRBJ2-7|TRBV29-1
CSVEGAPGGKTYEQYF
>NA|TRBJ2-1|TRBV24-1
CATSDGGYEQFF
>NA|TRBJ1-1|TRBV27
CASSLSVDTEAFF
>NA|TRBJ2-6|TRBV7-9
CASSSKSSGANVLTF
>once|TRBJ2-3|TRBV29-1
CSVGQGGPDTQYF
>NA|TRBJ1-2|TRBV19
CASKTGQVVANYGYTF
>NA|TRBJ2-1|TRBV9
CASSVGWGDSYNEQFF
>NA|TRBJ2-1|TRBV2
CASSATGTGSVSYNEQFF
>NA|TRBJ2-7|TRBV27
CASSPGRDRESYEQYF
>NA|TRBJ2-6|TRBV5-8
CASSLILSGANVLTF
>NA|TRBJ2-5|TRBV5-1
CASSLRGIQETQYF
>NA|TRBJ1-2|TRBV15
CATSTSDPTFGYGYTF
>NA|TRBJ2-1|TRBV5-4
CASSLDWASGGAFYNEQFF
>NA|TRBJ2-6|TRBV15
CATSPGTGKPGANVLTF
>NA|TRBJ1-2|TRBV6-1
CASSEGTADYGYTF
>NA|TRBJ2-7|TRBV10-2
CASSAGLAVGYEQYF